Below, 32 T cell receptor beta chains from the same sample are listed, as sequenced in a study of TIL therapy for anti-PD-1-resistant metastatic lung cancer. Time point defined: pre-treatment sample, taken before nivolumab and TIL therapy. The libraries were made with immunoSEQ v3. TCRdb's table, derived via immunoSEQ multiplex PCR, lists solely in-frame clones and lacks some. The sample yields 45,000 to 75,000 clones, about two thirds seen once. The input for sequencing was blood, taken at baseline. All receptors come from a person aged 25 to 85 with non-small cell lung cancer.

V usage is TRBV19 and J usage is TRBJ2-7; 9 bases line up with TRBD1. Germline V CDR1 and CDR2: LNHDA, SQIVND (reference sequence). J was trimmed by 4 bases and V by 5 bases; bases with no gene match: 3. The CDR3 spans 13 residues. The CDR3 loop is CASSSGQGYEQYF. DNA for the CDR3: TGTGCCAGTAGTTCGGGACAGGGTTACGAGCAGTACTTC. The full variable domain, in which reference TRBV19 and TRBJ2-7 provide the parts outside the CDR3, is DGGITQSPKYLFRKEGQNVTLSCEQNLNHDAMYWYRQDPGQGLRLIYYSQIVNDFQKGDIAEGYSVSREKKESFPLTVTSAQKNPTAFYLCASSSGQGYEQYFGPGTRLTVT.

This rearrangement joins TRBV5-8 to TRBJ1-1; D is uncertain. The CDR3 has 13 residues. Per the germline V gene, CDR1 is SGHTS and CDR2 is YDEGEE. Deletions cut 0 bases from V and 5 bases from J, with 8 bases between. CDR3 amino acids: CASSLDRKTEAFF. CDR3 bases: TGTGCCAGCAGCTTGGACCGAAAGACTGAAGCTTTCTTT.

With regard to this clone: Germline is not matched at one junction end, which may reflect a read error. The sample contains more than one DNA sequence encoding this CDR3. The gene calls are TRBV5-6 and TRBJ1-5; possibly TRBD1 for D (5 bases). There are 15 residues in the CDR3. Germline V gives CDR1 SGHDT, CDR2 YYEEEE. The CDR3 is CASSLGQLSNQPQHF. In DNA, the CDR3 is TGTGCCAGCAGCTTGGGACAGTTAAGCAATCAACCCCAGCATTTT.

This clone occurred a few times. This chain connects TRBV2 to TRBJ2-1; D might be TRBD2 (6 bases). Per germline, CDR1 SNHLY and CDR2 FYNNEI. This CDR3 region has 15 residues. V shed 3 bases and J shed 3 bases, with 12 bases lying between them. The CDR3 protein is CASSEVAAHYNEQFF. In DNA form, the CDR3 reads TGTGCCAGCAGTGAGGTAGCGGCGCACTACAATGAGCAGTTCTTC.

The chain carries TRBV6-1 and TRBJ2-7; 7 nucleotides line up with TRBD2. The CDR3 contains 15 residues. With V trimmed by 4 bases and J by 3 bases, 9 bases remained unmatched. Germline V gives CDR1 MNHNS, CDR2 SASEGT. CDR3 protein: CASSGVGREGYEQYF. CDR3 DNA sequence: TGTGCCAGCAGTGGAGTCGGCAGGGAGGGCTACGAGCAGTACTTC.

The CDR3 DNA reads TGTGCCAGCAGCCAAACCGGGACAGTATACGAGCAGTACTTC. This gives the protein CASSQTGTVYEQYF. The genes are TRBV5-8 and TRBJ2-7, with TRBD1 matching over 7 bases. The CDR3 is made up of 14 amino acids. Unmatched junction bases numbered 8, after V lost 4 bases and J lost 4 bases. Germline loops: CDR1 SGHTS, CDR2 YDEGEE.

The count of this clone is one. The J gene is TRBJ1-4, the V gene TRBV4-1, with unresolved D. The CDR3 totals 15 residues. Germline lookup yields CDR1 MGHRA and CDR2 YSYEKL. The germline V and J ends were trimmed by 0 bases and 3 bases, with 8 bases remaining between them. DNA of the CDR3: TGCGCCAGCAGCCAAGAAATTTGGGCTAATGAAAAACTGTTTTTT. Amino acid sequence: CASSQEIWANEKLFF.

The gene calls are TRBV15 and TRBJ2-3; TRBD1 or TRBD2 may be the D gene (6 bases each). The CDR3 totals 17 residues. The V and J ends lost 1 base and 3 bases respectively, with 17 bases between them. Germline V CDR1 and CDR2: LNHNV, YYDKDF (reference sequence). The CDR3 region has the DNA TGTGCCACCAGCAGAGTCGCATGGGGGGCGGGGACAGATACGCAGTATTTT. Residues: CATSRVAWGAGTDTQYF.

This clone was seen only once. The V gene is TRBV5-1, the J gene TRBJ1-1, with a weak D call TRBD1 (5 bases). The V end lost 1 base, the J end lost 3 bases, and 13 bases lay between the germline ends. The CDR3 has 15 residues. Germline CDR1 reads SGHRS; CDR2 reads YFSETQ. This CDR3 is CASSLSGGFDTEAFF. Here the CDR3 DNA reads TGCGCCAGCAGCTTGAGCGGGGGGTTTGACACTGAAGCTTTCTTT.

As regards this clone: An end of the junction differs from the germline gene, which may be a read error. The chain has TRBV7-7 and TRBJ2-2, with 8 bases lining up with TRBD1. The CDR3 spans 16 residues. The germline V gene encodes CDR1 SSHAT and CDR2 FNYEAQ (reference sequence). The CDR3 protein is CASSPGTGANTGELFF. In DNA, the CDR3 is TGTGCTAGCAGCCCCGGGACAGGTGCGAACACCGGGGAGCTGTTTTTT.

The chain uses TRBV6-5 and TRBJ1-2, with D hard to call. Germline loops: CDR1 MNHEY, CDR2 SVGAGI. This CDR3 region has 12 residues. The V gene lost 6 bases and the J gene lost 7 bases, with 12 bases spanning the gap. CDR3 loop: CASSPAGIGYTF. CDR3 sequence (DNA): TGTGCCAGCAGCCCGGCGGGTATTGGCTACACCTTC.

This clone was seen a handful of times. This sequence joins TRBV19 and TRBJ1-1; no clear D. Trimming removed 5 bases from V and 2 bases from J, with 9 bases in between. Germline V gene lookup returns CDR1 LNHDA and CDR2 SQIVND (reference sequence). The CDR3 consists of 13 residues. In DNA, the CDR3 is TGTGCCAGTAGTGCGACGACAAACACTGAAGCTTTCTTT. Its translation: CASSATTNTEAFF.

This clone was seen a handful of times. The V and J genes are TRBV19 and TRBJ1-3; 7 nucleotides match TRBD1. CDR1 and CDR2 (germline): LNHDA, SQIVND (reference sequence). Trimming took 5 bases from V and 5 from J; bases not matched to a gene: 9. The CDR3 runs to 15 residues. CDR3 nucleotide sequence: TGTGCCAGTAGTGCCCAAAAGGGACAGAGAAACACCATATATTTT. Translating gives CASSAQKGQRNTIYF.

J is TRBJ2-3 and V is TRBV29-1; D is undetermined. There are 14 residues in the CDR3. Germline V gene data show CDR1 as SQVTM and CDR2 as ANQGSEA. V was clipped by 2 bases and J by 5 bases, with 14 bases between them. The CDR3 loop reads CSVESPSSIDTQYF. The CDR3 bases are TGCAGCGTTGAATCACCTAGTTCGATAGATACGCAGTATTTT.

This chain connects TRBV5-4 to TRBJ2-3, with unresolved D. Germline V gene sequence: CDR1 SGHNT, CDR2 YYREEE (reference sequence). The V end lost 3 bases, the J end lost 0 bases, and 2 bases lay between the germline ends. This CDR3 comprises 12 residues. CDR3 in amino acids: CASSSSTDTQYF. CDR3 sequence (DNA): TGTGCCAGCAGCTCTAGCACAGATACGCAGTATTTT.

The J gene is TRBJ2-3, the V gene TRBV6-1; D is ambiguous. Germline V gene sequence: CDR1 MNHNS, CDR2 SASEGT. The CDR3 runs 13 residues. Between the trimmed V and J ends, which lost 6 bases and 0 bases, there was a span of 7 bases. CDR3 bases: TGTGCCAGCAGGGCCCCTAGCACAGATACGCAGTATTTT. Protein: CASRAPSTDTQYF.

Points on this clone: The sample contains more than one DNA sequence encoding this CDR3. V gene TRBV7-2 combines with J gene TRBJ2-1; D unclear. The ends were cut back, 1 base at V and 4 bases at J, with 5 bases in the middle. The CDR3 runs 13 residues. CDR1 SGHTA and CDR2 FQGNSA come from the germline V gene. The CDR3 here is CASSLGSYNEQFF. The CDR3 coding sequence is TGTGCCAGCAGCTTAGGTTCTTACAATGAGCAGTTCTTC.

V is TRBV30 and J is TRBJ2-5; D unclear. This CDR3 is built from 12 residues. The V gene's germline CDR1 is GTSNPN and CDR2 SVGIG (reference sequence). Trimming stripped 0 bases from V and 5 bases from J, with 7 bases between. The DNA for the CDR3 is TGTGCCTGGAGTGTTCGGGCGGAGACCCAGTACTTC. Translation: CAWSVRAETQYF.

This CDR3 is CASSQAGLAYETQYF. The CDR3, as DNA: TGCGCCAGCAGCCAAGCGGGACTAGCGTACGAGACCCAGTACTTC. V usage is TRBV4-1 and J usage is TRBJ2-5, with 10 positions matching TRBD2. The trim removed 1 base at V and 5 bases at J, leaving 4 bases unmatched. Germline CDR1 and CDR2: MGHRA and YSYEKL. This CDR3 has 15 amino acids.

The CDR3 nucleotides are TGTGCCAGTAGTGGAGCGGGAGGGGCTGAGCAGTTCTTC. Residues: CASSGAGGAEQFF. The V gene is TRBV19, the J gene TRBJ2-1; 10 nucleotides agree with TRBD2. The CDR3 is made up of 13 amino acids. Germline assignment: CDR1 LNHDA and CDR2 SQIVND (reference sequence). J gave up 9 bases and V 5 bases, and 4 bases lay outside the gene matches.

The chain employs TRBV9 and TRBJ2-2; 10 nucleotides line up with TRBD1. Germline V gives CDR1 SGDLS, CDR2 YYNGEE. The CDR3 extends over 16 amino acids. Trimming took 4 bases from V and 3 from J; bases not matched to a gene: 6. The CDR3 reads CASSTRDRGYTGELFF. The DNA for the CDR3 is TGTGCCAGCAGCACACGGGACAGGGGCTACACCGGGGAGCTGTTTTTT.

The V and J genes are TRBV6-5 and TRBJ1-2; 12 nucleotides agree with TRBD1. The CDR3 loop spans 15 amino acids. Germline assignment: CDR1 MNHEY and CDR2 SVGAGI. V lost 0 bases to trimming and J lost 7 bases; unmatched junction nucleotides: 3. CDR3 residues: CASSYSGQGASGYTF. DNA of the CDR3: TGTGCCAGCAGTTACTCGGGACAGGGGGCAAGTGGCTACACCTTC.

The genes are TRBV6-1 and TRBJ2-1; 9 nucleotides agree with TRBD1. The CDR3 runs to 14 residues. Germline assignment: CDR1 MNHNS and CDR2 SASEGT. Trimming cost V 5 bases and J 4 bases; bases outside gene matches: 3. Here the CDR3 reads CASSRDRAYNEQFF. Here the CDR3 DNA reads TGTGCCAGCAGTCGGGACAGGGCATACAATGAGCAGTTCTTC.

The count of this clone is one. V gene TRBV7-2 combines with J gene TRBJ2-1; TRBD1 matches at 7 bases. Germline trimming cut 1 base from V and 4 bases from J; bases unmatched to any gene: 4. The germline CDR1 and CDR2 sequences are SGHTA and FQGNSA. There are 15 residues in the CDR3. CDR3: CASSLDRGRYNEQFF. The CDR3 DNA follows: TGTGCCAGCAGCTTAGACAGGGGTAGGTACAATGAGCAGTTCTTC.

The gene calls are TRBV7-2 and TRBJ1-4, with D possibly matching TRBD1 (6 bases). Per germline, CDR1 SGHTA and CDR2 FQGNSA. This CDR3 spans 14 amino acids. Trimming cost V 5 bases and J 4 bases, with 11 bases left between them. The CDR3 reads CASSRDRFNEKLFF. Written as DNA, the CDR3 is TGTGCCAGCAGCCGAGACAGGTTTAATGAAAAACTGTTTTTT.

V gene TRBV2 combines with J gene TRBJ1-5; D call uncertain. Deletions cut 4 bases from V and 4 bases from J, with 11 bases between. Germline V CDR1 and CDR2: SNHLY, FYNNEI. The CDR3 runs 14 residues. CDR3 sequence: CASSGTNVNQPQHF. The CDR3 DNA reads TGTGCCAGCAGTGGTACGAATGTGAATCAGCCCCAGCATTTT.

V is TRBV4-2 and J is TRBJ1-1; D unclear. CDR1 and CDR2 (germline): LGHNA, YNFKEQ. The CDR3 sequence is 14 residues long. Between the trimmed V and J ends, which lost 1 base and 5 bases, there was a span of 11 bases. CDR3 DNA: TGTGCCAGCAGCCAAGGGAATACAGAAACTGAAGCTTTCTTT. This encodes CASSQGNTETEAFF.

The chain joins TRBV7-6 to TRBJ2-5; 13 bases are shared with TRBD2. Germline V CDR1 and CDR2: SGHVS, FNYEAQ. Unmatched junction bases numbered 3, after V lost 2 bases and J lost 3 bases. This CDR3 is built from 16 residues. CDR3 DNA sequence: TGTGCCAGCAGCTTATCAACTAGCGGGGGGGAAGAGACCCAGTACTTC. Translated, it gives CASSLSTSGGEETQYF.

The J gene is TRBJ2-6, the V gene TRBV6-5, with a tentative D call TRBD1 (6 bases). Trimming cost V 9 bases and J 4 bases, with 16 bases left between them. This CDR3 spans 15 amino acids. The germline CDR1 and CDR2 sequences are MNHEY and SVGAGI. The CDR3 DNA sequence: TGTGCCAGTTCACAACAGGGAGCAGGGGCCAACGTCCTGACTTTC. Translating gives CASSQQGAGANVLTF.

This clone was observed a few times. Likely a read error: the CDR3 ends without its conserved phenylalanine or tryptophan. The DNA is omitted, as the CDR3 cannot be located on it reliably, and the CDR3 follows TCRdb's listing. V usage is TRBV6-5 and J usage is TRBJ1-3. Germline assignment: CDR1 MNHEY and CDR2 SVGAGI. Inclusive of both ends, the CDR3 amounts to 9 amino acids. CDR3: CASAKGPRN.

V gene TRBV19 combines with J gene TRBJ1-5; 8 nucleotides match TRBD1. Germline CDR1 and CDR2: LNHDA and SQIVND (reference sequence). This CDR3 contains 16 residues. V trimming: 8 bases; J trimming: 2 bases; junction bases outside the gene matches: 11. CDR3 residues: CASLGQGGLGNQPQHF. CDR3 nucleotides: TGTGCCAGTTTAGGACAGGGAGGGTTAGGCAATCAGCCCCAGCATTTT.

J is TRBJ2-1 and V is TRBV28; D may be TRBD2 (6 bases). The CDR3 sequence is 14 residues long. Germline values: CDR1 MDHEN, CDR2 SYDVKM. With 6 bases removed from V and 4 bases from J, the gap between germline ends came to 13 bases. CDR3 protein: CASSLFGTYNEQFF. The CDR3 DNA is TGTGCCAGCAGCCTATTCGGGACTTACAATGAGCAGTTCTTC.